This T cell receptor beta chain was obtained from a study of molecular identifiers for immune sequencing clone quantification. TCRdb analysed the PCR reads with MiXCR anew, one entry per CDR3 protein. This sample has approximately 100,000 distinct CDR3 sequences, with roughly a third found just once. As concerns this clonotype: A much larger clone differs from this one at a single base, so this may be a read error.

V was trimmed by 8 bases and J by 6 bases, leaving 13 bases between them. CDR1 is SQVTM, CDR2 ANQGSEA, per germline. The CDR3 length is 12 residues. Sequenced: naive CD8+ T cells from blood, with Jurkat cell RNA spiked in. Subset described: FACS-sorted CD8+CD4-CCR7+CD45RA+ naive T cells. This chain connects TRBV29-1 to TRBJ2-2; D may be TRBD1 (5 bases). The TCR was taken from a human donor in good health. Some libraries in this study had Jurkat cell RNA spiked in. CDR3 sequence (DNA): TGCAGCTCCTTAAGGGGTTCCGGGGAGCTGTTTTTT. This encodes CSSLRGSGELFF.